A single sample is the source of the 5 T cell receptor beta chains below, sequenced in a study of human T cells and chemical hapten exposure. TCRdb redid the calling of the RACE reads with MiXCR, one entry per CDR3 protein. The sample records roughly 53,000 distinct CDR3 sequences, 9.9% being singletons. Stated time point: patch test 3, about 24 weeks after DPC sensitization. Documented treatment: therapeutic diphenylcyclopropenone sensitization with weekly scalp DPC. This material consisted of whole blood, taken in connection with sensitization to the hapten diphenylcyclopropenone (DPC). The origin of the receptors is a woman in her forties with alopecia areata. Some clones in this sample may be carry-over from other donors' samples.

The chain joins TRBV6-6 to TRBJ1-1; D uncertain. Trimming took off 10 bases at V and 0 bases at J, with 15 bases between the two ends. Germline loops: CDR1 MNHNY, CDR2 SVGAGI (reference sequence). The CDR3 sequence is 14 residues long. The CDR3 nucleotides read TGTGCCATCACCCTCTCCTCCCTGAACACTGAAGCTTTCTTT. As protein: CAITLSSLNTEAFF.

There are a few counts of this clonotype. The J gene is TRBJ2-1, the V gene TRBV7-9; a weak D match, TRBD2 (6 bases). Germline CDR1 and CDR2: SEHNR and FQNEAQ (reference sequence). CDR3 size: 14 residues. The V end was cut by 0 bases, the J end by 11 bases, with 14 bases between. CDR3: CASSLAGGPFQQFF. The CDR3 region has the DNA TGTGCCAGCAGCTTAGCGGGGGGACCCTTCCAGCAGTTCTTC.

In regard to this clonotype: The missing conserved phenylalanine or tryptophan at the end of this CDR3 makes a read error likely. The chain combines TRBV29-1 with TRBJ2-7; TRBD1 matches at 10 bases. CDR1 is SQVTM, CDR2 ANQGSEA, per germline. The CDR3 length is 12 residues. Trimming took 3 bases from V and 4 from J; bases not matched to a gene: 0. This CDR3 is CSVEGQGYEQYS. The DNA of the CDR3 is TGCAGCGTTGAGGGACAGGGGTACGAGCAGTACTCC.

The table lists this clonotype with a few counts. The rearrangement uses TRBV7-9 and TRBJ2-1; TRBD1 matches at 7 bases. The V segment lost 5 bases and the J segment 6 bases; nucleotides outside the gene matches: 7. The CDR3 length is 14 residues. Germline V gives CDR1 SEHNR, CDR2 FQNEAQ (reference sequence). This chain's CDR3 is CASSPGGTPNEQFF. Here the CDR3 DNA reads TGTGCCAGCAGCCCAGGGGGTACACCCAATGAGCAGTTCTTC.

This clonotype was found a few times. This chain uses TRBV28 with TRBJ2-3; D tentatively fits TRBD1 or TRBD2 (5 bases each). V gave up 5 bases and J gave up 2 bases, with 20 bases separating them. The CDR3 is 17 amino acids. The germline CDR1 and CDR2 sequences are MDHEN and SYDVKM. CDR3 in DNA: TGTGCCAGCAGTCCCCTAAGTCGAGGGGCGGCCACAGATACGCAGTATTTT. Translated, it gives CASSPLSRGAATDTQYF.